The T cell receptor beta chain under discussion was sequenced for a study of OX40 agonist ivuxolimab in advanced cancers. Study in general: A male proportion of around 86% was recorded, with mean age around 60 years and range about 20 to 85.

Per germline, CDR1 SGHNT and CDR2 YYREEE (reference sequence). The CDR3 spans 14 residues. With 4 bases clipped from V and 4 bases from J, the junction kept 2 bases outside the gene matches. The data were produced by immunoSEQ multiplex PCR, yet TCRdb's version contains in-frame clones alone and is incomplete. Of roughly 110,000 clones in the sample, 85% to 95% were seen once. The source material was CD4+ or CD8+ T cells sorted from blood, sampled in a trial of the OX40 agonist ivuxolimab. V is TRBV5-4 and J is TRBJ1-5, with 10 bases that match TRBD1. This TCR was sampled from an adult with an advanced solid tumor such as melanoma, head and neck, liver or kidney cancer. CDR3 sequence reads: CASSRQGANQPQHF. CDR3 in DNA: TGTGCCAGCAGCCGACAGGGGGCGAATCAGCCCCAGCATTTT.